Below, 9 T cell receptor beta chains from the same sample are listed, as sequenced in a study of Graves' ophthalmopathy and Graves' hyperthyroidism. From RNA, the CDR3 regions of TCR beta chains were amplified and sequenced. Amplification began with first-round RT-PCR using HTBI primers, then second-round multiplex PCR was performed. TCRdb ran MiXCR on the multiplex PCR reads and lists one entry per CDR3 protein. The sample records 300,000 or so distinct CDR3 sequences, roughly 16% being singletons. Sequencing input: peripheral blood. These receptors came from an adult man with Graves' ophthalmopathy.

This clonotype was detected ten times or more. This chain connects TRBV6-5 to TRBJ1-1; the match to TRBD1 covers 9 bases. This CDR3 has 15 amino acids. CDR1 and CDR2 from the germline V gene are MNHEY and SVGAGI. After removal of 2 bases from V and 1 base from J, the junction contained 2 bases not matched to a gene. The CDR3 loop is CASSYPGQGNTEAFF. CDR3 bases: TGTGCCAGCAGTTACCCGGGACAGGGGAACACTGAAGCTTTCTTT.

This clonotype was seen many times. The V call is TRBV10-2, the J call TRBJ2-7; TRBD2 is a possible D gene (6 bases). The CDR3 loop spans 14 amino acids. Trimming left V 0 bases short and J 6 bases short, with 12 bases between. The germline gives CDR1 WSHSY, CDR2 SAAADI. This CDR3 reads CASSESGGDSEQYF. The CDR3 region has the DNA TGCGCCAGCAGTGAGTCAGGAGGGGACTCCGAGCAGTACTTC.

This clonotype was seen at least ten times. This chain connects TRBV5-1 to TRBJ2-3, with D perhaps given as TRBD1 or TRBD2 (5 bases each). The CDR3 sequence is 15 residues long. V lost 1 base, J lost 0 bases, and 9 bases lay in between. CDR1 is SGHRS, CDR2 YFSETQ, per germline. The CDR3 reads CASSLTGPSTDTQYF. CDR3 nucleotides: TGCGCCAGCAGCTTGACGGGACCTAGCACAGATACGCAGTATTTT.

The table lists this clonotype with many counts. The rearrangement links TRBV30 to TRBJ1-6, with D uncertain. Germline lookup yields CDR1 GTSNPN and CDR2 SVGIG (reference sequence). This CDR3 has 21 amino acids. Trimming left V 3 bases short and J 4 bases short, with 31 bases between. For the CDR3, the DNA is TGTGCCTGGAGGCAACCCCCAGCTAGATCAGGACCACGGTATTATAATTCACCCCTCCACTTT. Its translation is CAWRQPPARSGPRYYNSPLHF.

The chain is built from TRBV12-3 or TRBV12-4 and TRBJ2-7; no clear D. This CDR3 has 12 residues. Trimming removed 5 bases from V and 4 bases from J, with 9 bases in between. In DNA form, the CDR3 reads TGTGCCAGCAGTCCCAGGTTGTACGAGCAGTACTTC. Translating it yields CASSPRLYEQYF.

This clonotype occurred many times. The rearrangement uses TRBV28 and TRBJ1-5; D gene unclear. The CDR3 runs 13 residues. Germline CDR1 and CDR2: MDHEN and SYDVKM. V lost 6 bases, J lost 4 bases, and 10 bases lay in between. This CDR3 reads CASSRTGNQPQHF. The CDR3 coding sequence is TGTGCCAGCAGCCGCACTGGAAATCAGCCCCAGCATTTT.

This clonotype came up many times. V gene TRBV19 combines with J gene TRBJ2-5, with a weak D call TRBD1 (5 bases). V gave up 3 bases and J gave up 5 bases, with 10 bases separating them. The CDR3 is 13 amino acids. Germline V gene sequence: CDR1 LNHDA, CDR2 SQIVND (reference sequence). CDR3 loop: CASSMGQVETQYF. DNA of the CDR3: TGTGCCAGTAGTATGGGGCAGGTGGAGACCCAGTACTTC.

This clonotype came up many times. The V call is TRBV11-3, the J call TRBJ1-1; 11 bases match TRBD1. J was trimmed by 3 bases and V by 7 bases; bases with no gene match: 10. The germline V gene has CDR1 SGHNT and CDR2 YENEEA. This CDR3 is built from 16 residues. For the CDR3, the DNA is TGTGCCAGCACCCTGAGGGACAGGGGGATGTACACTGAAGCTTTCTTT. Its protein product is CASTLRDRGMYTEAFF.

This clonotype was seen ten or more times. CDR3: CATSREGQGDGYTF. The CDR3 nucleotides are TGTGCCACCAGCAGAGAAGGACAGGGGGATGGCTACACCTTC. V and J are TRBV15 and TRBJ1-2; TRBD1 aligns across 10 bases. Trimming at V came to 0 bases and at J to 6 bases, leaving 1 base not matched to a gene. The germline gives CDR1 LNHNV, CDR2 YYDKDF (reference sequence). CDR3 size: 14 residues.